This T cell receptor (beta chain) was obtained from a study of blood T cell repertoires in COVID-19. Study context: Samples taken during acute and convalescent COVID-19 were collected in the United States, Italy and Spain. The analysed material was cDNA or gDNA that came from T cells, B-cell-depleted T cells, or PBMCs.

Assay used: immunoSEQ multiplex PCR; TCRdb lists only in-frame clones, some missing. There are more than 110,000 clones in the sample; 65% to 85% occur only once, and 4% lies in the top ten. Germline V lookup: CDR1 SGHVS, CDR2 FNYEAQ. The CDR3 loop spans 14 amino acids. Trimming took 5 bases from V and 14 from J; bases not matched to a gene: 8. The clonotype originates from a woman aged 55-70 years with acute or convalescent COVID-19. The rearrangement joins TRBV7-6 to TRBJ1-6; the match to TRBD1 covers 11 bases. The sample consisted of peripheral blood. This CDR3 reads CASSPGQGVQALHF. The CDR3 DNA reads TGTGCCAGCAGCCCGGGACAGGGGGTCCAGGCCCTCCACTTT.